These T cell receptor beta chains were read from a single sample in a study of OX40 agonist ivuxolimab in advanced cancers. TCRdb's table, derived via immunoSEQ multiplex PCR, lists solely in-frame clones and lacks some. The table includes 86,000 or so clones, around 94% detected once. Sequenced here: CD4+ or CD8+ T cells sorted from blood, sampled in a trial of the OX40 agonist ivuxolimab. The receptor source for this set is an adult with an advanced solid tumor such as melanoma, head and neck, liver or kidney cancer. Both conserved end residues are trimmed from each CDR3.

J gene: TRBJ1-2; V gene: TRBV19; CDR3 protein: ASSPRGNYGYT
J gene: TRBJ2-7; V gene: TRBV6-5; CDR3 protein: ASSYPAGGPHEQY
J gene: TRBJ2-3; V gene: TRBV12-5; CDR3 protein: ASGQRTPTRDTQY
J gene: TRBJ2-5; V gene: TRBV14; CDR3 protein: ASSQELAGESETQY
J gene: TRBJ2-1; V gene: TRBV27; CDR3 protein: ASKGAGPYNEQF
J gene: TRBJ1-6; V gene: TRBV7-9; CDR3 protein: ASSLAGVSPLH
J gene: TRBJ2-6; V gene: TRBV15; CDR3 protein: ATSRDILISGANVLT
J gene: TRBJ1-1; V gene: TRBV13; CDR3 protein: ASSPGGTEAF
J gene: TRBJ1-5; V gene: TRBV11-2; CDR3 protein: ASSRTGNNQPQH
J gene: TRBJ1-5; V gene: TRBV6-5; CDR3 protein: ASRPPGLGNQPQH
J gene: TRBJ2-7; V gene: TRBV29-1; CDR3 protein: SVSRGAYEQY
J gene: TRBJ1-1; V gene: TRBV5-4; CDR3 protein: ASSFMNTEAF
J gene: TRBJ1-5; V gene: TRBV2; CDR3 protein: ASSEVTGGGPQH
J gene: TRBJ1-2; V gene: TRBV5-1; CDR3 protein: ASSLVGGRGYT
J gene: TRBJ2-7; V gene: TRBV30; CDR3 protein: AWSLISGLAGGGEQY
J gene: TRBJ2-7; V gene: TRBV27; CDR3 protein: ASSSGTGGLTYEQY
J gene: TRBJ1-1; V gene: TRBV5-1; CDR3 protein: ASSNTGDTEAF
J gene: TRBJ2-7; V gene: TRBV5-1; CDR3 protein: ASSMEASRGGSSYEQY
J gene: TRBJ1-4; V gene: TRBV5-1; CDR3 protein: ASRVISTNEKLF
J gene: TRBJ2-4; V gene: TRBV7-2; CDR3 protein: ASKREVIQY
J gene: TRBJ1-4; V gene: TRBV2; CDR3 protein: ASTDDSEKLF
J gene: TRBJ1-3; V gene: TRBV2; CDR3 protein: ASRTGLSGNTIY
J gene: TRBJ2-7; V gene: TRBV28; CDR3 protein: ASSLPQVGAVTSRQY
J gene: TRBJ1-4; V gene: TRBV6-1; CDR3 protein: ASSAGTDNEKLF